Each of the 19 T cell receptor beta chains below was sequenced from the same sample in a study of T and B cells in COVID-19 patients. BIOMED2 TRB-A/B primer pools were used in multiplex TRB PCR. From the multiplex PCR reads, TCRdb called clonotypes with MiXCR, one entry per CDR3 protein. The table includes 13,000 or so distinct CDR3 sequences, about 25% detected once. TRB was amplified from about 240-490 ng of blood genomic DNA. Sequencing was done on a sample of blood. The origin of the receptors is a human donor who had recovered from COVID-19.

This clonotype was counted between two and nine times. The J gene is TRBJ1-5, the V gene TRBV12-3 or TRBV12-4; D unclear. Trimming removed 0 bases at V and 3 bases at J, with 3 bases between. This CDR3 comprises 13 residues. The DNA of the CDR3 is TGTGCCAGCAGTTTAGCATCCAATCAGCCCCAGCATTTT. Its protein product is CASSLASNQPQHF.

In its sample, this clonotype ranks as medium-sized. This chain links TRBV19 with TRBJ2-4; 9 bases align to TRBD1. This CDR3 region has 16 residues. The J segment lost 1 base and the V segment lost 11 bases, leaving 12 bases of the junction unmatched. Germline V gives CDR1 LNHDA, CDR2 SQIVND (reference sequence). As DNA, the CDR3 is TGTGCCGCCTCGCCCGTGGGACAGGGTGCCAAAAACATTCAGTACTTC. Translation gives CAASPVGQGAKNIQYF.

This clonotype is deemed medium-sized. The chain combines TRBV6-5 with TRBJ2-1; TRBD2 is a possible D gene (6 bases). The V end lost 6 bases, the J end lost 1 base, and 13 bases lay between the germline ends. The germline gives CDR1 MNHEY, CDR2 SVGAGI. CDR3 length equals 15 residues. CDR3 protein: CASSPSAGSYNEQFF. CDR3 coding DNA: TGTGCCAGCAGCCCCTCGGCGGGATCCTACAATGAGCAGTTCTTC.

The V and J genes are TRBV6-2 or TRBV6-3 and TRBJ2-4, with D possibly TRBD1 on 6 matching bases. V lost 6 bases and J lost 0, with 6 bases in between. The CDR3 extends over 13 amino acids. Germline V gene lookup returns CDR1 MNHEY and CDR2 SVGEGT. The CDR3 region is CASRQGAKNIQYF. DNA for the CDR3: TGTGCCAGCAGACAGGGAGCCAAAAACATTCAGTACTTC.

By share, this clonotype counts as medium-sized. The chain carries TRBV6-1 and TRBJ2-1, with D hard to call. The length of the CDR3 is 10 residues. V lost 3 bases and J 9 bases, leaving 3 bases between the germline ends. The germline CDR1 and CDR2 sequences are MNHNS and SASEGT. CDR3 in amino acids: CASSEAEQFF. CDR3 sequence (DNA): TGTGCCAGCAGTGAGGCTGAGCAGTTCTTC.

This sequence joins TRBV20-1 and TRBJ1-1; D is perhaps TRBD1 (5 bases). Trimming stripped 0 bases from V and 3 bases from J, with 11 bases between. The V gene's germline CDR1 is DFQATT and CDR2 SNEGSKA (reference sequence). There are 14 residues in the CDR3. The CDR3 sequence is CSAREGAGYTEAFF. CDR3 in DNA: TGCAGTGCTAGAGAAGGGGCAGGGTACACTGAAGCTTTCTTT.

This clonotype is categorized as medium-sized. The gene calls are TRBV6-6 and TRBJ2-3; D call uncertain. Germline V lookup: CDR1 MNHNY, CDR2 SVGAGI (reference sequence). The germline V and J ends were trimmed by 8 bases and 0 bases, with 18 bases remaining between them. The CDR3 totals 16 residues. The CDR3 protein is CASEVTLGASTDTQYF. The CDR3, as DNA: TGTGCCAGCGAAGTAACTTTGGGCGCAAGCACAGATACGCAGTATTTT.

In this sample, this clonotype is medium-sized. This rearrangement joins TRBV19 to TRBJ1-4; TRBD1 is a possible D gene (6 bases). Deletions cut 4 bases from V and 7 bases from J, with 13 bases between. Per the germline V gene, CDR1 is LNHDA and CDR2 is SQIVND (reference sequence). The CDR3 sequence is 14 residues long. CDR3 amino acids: CASSSWGPGEKLFF. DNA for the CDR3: TGTGCCAGTAGTAGCTGGGGGCCGGGTGAAAAACTGTTTTTT.

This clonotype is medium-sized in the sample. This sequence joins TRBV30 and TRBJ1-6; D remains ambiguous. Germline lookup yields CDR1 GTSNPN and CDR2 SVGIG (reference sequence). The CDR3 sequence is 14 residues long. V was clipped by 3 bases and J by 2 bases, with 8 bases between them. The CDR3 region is CAWRYYTYNSPLHF. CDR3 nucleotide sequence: TGTGCCTGGAGGTATTACACCTATAATTCACCCCTCCACTTT.

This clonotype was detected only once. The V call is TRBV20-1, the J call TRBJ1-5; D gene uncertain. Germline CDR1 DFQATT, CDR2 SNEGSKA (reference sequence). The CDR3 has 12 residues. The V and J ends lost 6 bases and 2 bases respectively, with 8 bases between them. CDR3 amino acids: CSAEVGNQPQHF. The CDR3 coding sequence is TGCAGTGCGGAAGTGGGCAATCAGCCCCAGCATTTT.

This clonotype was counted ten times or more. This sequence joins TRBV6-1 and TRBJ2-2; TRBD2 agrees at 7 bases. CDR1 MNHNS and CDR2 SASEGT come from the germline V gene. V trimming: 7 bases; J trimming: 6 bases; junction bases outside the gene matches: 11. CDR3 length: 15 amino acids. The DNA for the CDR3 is TGTGCCAGCATCCTGGGCGGGGGTAGCCCCGGGGAGCTGTTTTTT. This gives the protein CASILGGGSPGELFF.

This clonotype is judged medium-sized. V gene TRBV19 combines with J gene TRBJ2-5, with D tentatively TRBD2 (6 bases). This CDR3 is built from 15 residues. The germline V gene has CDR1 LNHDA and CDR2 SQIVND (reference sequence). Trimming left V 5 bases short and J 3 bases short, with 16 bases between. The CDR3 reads CASSSGVITEETQYF. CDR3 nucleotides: TGTGCCAGTAGTTCGGGAGTGATCACAGAAGAGACCCAGTACTTC.

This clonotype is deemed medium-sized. CDR3 residues: CASSYTSGVYEQYF. CDR3 bases: TGTGCCAGCAGTTACACTTCAGGAGTCTACGAGCAGTACTTC. J is TRBJ2-7 and V is TRBV6-5; D unclear. In germline, CDR1 is MNHEY, CDR2 SVGAGI. Trimming stripped 2 bases from V and 3 bases from J, with 11 bases between. This CDR3 region has 14 residues.

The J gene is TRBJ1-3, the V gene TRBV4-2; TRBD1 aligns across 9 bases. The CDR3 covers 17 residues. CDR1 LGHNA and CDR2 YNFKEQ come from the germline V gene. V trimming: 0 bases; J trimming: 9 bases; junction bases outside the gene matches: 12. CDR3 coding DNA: TGTGCCAGCAGCCAAGAACACGGACAGGGGTTTTGGAGCACCATATATTTT. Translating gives CASSQEHGQGFWSTIYF.

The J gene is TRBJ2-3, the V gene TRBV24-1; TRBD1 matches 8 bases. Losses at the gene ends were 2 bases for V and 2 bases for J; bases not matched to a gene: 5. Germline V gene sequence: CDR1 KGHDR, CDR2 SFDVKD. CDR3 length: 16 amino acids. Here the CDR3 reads CATSDSGTGLTDTQYF. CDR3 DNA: TGTGCCACCAGTGATTCCGGGACAGGTCTCACAGATACGCAGTATTTT.

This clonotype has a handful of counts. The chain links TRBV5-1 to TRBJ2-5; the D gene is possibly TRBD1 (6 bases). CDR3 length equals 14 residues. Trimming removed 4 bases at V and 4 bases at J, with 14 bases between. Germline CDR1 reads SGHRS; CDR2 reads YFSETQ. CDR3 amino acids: CASSGAGVGETQYF. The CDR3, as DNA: TGCGCCAGCAGCGGCGCAGGGGTGGGAGAGACCCAGTACTTC.

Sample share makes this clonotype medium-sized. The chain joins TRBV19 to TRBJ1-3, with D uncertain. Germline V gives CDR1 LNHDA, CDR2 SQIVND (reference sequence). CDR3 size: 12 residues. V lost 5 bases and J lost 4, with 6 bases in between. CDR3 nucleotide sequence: TGTGCCAGTAGTGGTTCGGGAAACACCATATATTTT. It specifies CASSGSGNTIYF.

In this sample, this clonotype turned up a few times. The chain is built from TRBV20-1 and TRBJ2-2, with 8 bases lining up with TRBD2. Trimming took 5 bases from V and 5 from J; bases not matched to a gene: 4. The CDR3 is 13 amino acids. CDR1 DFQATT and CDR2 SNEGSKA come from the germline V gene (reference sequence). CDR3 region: CSASSGRTGELFF. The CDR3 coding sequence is TGCAGTGCTTCTAGCGGGCGGACCGGGGAGCTGTTTTTT.

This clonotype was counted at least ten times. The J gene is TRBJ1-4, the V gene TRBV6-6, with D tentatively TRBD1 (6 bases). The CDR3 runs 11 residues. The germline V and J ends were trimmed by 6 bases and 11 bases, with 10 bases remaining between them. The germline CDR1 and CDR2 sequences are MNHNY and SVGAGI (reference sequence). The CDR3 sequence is CASRFQGKLFF. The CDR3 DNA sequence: TGTGCCAGCAGATTCCAGGGGAAACTGTTTTTT.